The TCR beta chain under discussion was sequenced for a study of post-analysis software for immune sequencing data. Study-wide background: Included courses were relapsing-remitting and secondary progressive multiple sclerosis; progressive-relapsing multiple sclerosis was also included.

A note on this clonotype: The antigen remains unidentified.

Broader study findings: Controls showed significantly higher normalized Chao1 diversity than did multiple sclerosis patients. Same-batch samples co-clustered strongly by F measure.

TCR beta libraries were prepared from cDNA with unique molecular identifiers. Once 1 to 10 million T cells were used, about 510,000 cDNA molecules resulted. Via MiXCR, TCRdb re-called the PCR reads, giving one row per CDR3 protein. Of some 190,000 distinct CDR3 sequences listed, over 25% are singletons. The receptor comes from a girl under 18 with multiple sclerosis. The sample consisted of blood.

In DNA, the CDR3 is TGCGCCAGCAGCTTGGATAGGACGGTGGGCACGGCTTTCTTT. Its translation is CASSLDRTVGTAFF. V and J are TRBV5-1 and TRBJ1-1, with D unresolved. The CDR3 has 14 amino acids. Germline assignment: CDR1 SGHRS and CDR2 YFSETQ. The V gene lost 0 bases and the J gene lost 11 bases, with 17 bases spanning the gap.